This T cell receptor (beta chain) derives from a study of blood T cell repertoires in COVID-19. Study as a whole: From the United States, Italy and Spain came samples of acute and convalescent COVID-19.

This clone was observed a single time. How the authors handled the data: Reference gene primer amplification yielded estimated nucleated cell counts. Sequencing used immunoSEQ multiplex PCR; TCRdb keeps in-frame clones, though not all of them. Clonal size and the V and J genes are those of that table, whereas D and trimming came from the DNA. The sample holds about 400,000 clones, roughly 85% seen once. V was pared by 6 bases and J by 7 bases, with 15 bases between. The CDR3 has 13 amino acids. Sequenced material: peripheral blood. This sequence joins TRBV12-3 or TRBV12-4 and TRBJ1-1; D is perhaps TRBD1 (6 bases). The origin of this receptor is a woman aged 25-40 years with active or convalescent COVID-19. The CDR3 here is CASRGAGSGEAFF. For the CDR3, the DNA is TGTGCCAGCAGGGGGGCGGGCTCTGGTGAAGCTTTCTTT.